The entry below gives a single TCR beta chain sequence along with its context. This sample is part of a study of blood T cell repertoires in COVID-19. Study background: Whether acute or convalescent, the COVID-19 samples came from the United States, Italy and Spain.

Seattle's cohort entered during active infection and was followed longitudinally. As processed by the authors: Counts of nucleated cells, estimated from reference gene primer amplification, were obtained. Clones were read by immunoSEQ multiplex PCR, and TCRdb kept only the in-frame ones, dropping some. The V and J calls and clone size are taken from that table; D and trimming were inferred from the DNA. The sample lists 150,000 to 250,000 clones; 75% to 85% were seen once. Trimming removed 4 bases at V and 1 base at J, with 6 bases between. This CDR3 has 13 amino acids. Germline V gene data show CDR1 as MNHEY and CDR2 as SVGAGI.

The sample comprised peripheral blood. The chain uses TRBV6-5 and TRBJ2-3; no reliable D call. The sequence came from a woman in her thirties or forties with COVID-19, enrolled during active disease. The CDR3 loop is CASSFPGTDTQYF. The CDR3 DNA reads as TGTGCCAGCAGTTTCCCGGGCACAGATACGCAGTATTTT.